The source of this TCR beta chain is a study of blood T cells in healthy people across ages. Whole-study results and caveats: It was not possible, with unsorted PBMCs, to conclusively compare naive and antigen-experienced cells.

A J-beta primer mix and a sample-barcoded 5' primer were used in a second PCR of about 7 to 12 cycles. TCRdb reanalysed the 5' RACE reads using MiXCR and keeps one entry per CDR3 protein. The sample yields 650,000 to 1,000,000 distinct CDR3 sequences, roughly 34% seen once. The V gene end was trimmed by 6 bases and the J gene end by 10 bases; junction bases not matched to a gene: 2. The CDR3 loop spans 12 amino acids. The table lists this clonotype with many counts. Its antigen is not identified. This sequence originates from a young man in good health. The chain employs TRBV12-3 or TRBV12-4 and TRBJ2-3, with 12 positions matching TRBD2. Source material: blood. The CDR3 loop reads CASRSSGGAQYF. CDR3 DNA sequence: TGTGCCAGCAGGTCTAGCGGGGGGGCGCAGTATTTT.